This TCR beta chain was sequenced in a study of blood T cell repertoires in COVID-19. Study context: Sites in the United States, Italy and Spain provided acute and convalescent COVID-19 samples.

Donors in Cohort 3 counted as recovered after two negative PCRs, clearance, or symptom resolution. This clone was seen at least ten times. Per the original data handling: Estimation of nucleated cell counts relied on the amplification of reference gene primers. Method: immunoSEQ multiplex PCR; TCRdb's copy keeps in-frame clones and lacks some. Clone size and V and J calls were adopted from that table, with D and trimming inferred from the DNA. The sample has approximately 170,000 clones; about 84% are singletons. The V segment lost 6 bases and the J segment 15 bases; nucleotides outside the gene matches: 11. This CDR3 spans 12 amino acids.

The material sequenced was PBMCs or T cells enriched from blood (not recorded which). The J gene is TRBJ2-1, the V gene TRBV12-3 or TRBV12-4; TRBD1 matches at 7 bases. The TCR was taken from a man aged 45 to 65 who had recovered from COVID-19. The CDR3, as DNA: TGTGCCAGCAGCCCAGGGACAGACAACGGGTTCTTC. Amino acid sequence: CASSPGTDNGFF.